The rows below give T cell receptor beta chains drawn from one sample of a study of CD8+ T cells in alopecia areata. Clones were sequenced by immunoSEQ multiplex PCR, and TCRdb holds only the in-frame ones, with some missing. The sample carries some 7,000 clones, approximately 70% recorded once. The starting material was skin, obtained at week 0. The origin of the receptors is a human donor with alopecia areata. Each CDR3 is given with its conserved first and last residue. The order of the fields is D gene, clone size, V gene, J gene, CDR3 protein, CDR3 DNA. The D gene is left open where the match is weak. Size tells how often a clone was seen (once, few, many) or the class of an expanded clone, and some rows leave it out.

-	-	TRBV15	TRBJ1-5	CATSTGGRGINQPQHF	TGTGCCACCAGCACAGGCGGGCGGGGGATCAATCAGCCCCAGCATTTT
-	-	TRBV4-1	TRBJ2-1	CASSQLDILSYNEQFF	TGCGCCAGCAGCCAACTTGACATCCTCTCCTACAATGAGCAGTTCTTC
-	-	TRBV12-1	TRBJ2-5	CASSLGLAGFARETQYF	TGTGCCAGCAGCCTGGGACTAGCGGGGTTTGCTAGGGAGACCCAGTACTTC
TRBD2	few	TRBV7-3	TRBJ2-1	CASSLAGTSGGPFNEQFF	TGTGCCAGCAGCCTGGCCGGGACTAGCGGGGGGCCATTCAATGAGCAGTTCTTC
TRBD1	-	TRBV7-9	TRBJ2-1	CASSLRTGYNEQFF	TGTGCCAGCAGCCTTCGGACAGGCTACAATGAGCAGTTCTTC
-	-	TRBV30	TRBJ1-1	CAWSVGGNTEAFF	TGTGCCTGGAGTGTTGGGGGGAACACTGAAGCTTTCTTT
-	few	TRBV25-1	TRBJ2-7	CASSGGAYEQYF	TGTGCCAGCAGTGGTGGGGCTTACGAGCAGTACTTC
TRBD1	-	TRBV7-9	TRBJ2-2	CASSRPGTRGRTGELFF	TGTGCCAGCAGTCGACCCGGCACCAGGGGGCGCACCGGGGAGCTGTTTTTT
-	-	TRBV19	TRBJ1-2	CASSIRSASGYTF	TGTGCCAGTAGTATTAGGAGCGCTTCGGGCTACACCTTC
-	-	TRBV7-3	TRBJ1-6	CASSLDGGRGSPLHF	TGTGCCAGCAGCTTAGATGGGGGGCGCGGTTCACCCCTCCACTTT
-	-	TRBV30	TRBJ2-3	CAFGTPGTDTQYF	TGTGCCTTTGGAACCCCGGGCACAGATACGCAGTATTTT
-	-	TRBV5-6	TRBJ2-1	CASSLARLNEQFF	TGTGCCAGCAGCTTGGCTAGACTTAATGAGCAGTTCTTC
-	-	TRBV5-1	TRBJ1-4	CASSPWGRELFF	TGCGCCAGCAGCCCCTGGGGCAGGGAACTGTTTTTT
TRBD2	few	TRBV11-2	TRBJ2-2	CASSRGLAGGQGGELFF	TGTGCCAGCAGCCGGGGACTAGCGGGGGGGCAAGGCGGGGAGCTGTTTTTT
-	-	TRBV7-7	TRBJ1-1	CASSPTSGGEAFF	TGTGCTAGCAGCCCAACCTCCGGCGGCGAAGCTTTCTTT
-	once	TRBV6-5	TRBJ2-2	CASRRTGSPGELFF	TGTGCCAGCAGGCGGACTGGTAGTCCCGGGGAGCTGTTTTTT
-	-	TRBV7-9	TRBJ1-2	CASSQQGRTAPSYGYTF	TGTGCCAGCAGCCAGCAGGGGCGGACAGCTCCTTCCTATGGCTACACCTTC
-	-	TRBV19	TRBJ2-2	CASNRGNTGELFF	TGTGCCAGCAATCGGGGGAACACCGGGGAGCTGTTTTTT
-	once	TRBV18	TRBJ1-2	CASSPPGLLNYGYTF	TGTGCCAGCTCACCTCCGGGGCTCCTTAACTATGGCTACACCTTC
TRBD2	-	TRBV5-1	TRBJ2-2	CASSGALAGGPYGELFF	TGCGCCAGCAGCGGCGCCCTAGCGGGGGGGCCCTACGGGGAGCTGTTTTTT
TRBD2	-	TRBV10-1	TRBJ2-1	CASSDLAGVHNEQFF	TGCGCCAGCAGTGATCTAGCGGGGGTACACAATGAGCAGTTCTTC
TRBD2	-	TRBV6-5	TRBJ2-5	CASSYARGGWETQYF	TGTGCCAGCAGTTACGCGCGGGGGGGCTGGGAGACCCAGTACTTC
-	few	TRBV19	TRBJ2-2	CASSTVLIGYDGELFF	TGTGCCAGTAGTACCGTCCTCATAGGGTATGACGGGGAGCTGTTTTTT
-	large	TRBV2	TRBJ2-7	CASSDVGGVEQYF	TGTGCCAGCAGTGACGTAGGGGGGGTCGAGCAGTACTTC